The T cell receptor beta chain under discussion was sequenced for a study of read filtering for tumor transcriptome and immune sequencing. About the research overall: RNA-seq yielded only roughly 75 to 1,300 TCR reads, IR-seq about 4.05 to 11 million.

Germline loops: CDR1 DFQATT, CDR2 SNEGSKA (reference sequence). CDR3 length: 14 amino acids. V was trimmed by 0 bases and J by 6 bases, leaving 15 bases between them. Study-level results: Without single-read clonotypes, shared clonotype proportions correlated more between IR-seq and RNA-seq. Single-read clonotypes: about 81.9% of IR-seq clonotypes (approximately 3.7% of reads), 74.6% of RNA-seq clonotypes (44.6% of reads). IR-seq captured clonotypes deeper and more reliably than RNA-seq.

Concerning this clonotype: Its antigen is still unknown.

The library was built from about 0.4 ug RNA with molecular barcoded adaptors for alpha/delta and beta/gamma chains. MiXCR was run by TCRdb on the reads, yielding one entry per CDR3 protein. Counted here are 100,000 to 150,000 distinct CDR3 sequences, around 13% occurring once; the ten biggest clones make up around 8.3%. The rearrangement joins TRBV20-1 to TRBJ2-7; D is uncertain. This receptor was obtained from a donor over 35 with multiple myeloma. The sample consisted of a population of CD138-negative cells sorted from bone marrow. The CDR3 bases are TGCAGTGCTAGAGAGGAAGGGCAGAAGTGCGAGCAGTACTTC. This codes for CSAREEGQKCEQYF.